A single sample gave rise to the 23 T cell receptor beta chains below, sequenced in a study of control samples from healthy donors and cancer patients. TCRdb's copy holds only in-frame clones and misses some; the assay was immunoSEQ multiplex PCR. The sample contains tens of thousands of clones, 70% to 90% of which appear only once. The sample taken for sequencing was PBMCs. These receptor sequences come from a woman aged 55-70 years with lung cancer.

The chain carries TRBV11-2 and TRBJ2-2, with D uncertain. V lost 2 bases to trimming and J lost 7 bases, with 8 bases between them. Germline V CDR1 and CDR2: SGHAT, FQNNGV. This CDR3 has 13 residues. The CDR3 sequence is CASSLNVDGELFF. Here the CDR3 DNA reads TGTGCCAGCAGCTTAAACGTCGACGGGGAGCTGTTTTTT.

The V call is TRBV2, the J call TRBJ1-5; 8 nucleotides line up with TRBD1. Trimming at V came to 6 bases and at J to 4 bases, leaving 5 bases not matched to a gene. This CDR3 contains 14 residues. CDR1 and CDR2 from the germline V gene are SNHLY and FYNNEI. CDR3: CASRLDRGNQPQHF. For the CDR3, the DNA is TGTGCCAGCAGGCTAGACAGGGGAAATCAGCCCCAGCATTTT.

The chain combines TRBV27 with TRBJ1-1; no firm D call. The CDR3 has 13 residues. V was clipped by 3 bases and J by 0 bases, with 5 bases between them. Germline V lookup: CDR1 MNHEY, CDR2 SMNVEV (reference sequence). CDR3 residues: CASSFLVNTEAFF. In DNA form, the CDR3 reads TGTGCCAGCAGTTTTCTAGTGAACACTGAAGCTTTCTTT.

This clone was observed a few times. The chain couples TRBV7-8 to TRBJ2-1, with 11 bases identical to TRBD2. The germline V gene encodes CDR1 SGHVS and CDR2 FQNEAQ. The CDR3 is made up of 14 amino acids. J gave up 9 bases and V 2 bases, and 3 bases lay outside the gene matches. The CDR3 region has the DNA TGTGCCAGCAGCTTACTTAGCGGGAGGGGTGAGCAGTTCTTC. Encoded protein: CASSLLSGRGEQFF.

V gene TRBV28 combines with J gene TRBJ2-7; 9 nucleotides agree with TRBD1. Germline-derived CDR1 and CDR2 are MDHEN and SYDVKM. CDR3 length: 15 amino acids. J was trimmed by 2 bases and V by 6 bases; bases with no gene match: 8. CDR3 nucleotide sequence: TGTGCCAGCAGGCCGGGACAGGGCACCCCCTACGAGCAGTACTTC. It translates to CASRPGQGTPYEQYF. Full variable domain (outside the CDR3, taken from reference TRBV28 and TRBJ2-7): DVKVTQSSRYLVKRTGEKVFLECVQDMDHENMFWYRQDPGLGLRLIYFSYDVKMKEKGDIPEGYSVSREKKERFSLILESASTNQTSMYLCASRPGQGTPYEQYFGPGTRLTVT.

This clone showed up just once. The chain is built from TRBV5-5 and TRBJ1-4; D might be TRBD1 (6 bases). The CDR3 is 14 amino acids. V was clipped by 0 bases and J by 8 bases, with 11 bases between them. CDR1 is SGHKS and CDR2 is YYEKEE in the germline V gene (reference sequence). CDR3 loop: CASSLVGGGEKLFF. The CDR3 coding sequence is TGTGCCAGCAGCTTGGTCGGGGGCGGGGAAAAACTGTTTTTT.

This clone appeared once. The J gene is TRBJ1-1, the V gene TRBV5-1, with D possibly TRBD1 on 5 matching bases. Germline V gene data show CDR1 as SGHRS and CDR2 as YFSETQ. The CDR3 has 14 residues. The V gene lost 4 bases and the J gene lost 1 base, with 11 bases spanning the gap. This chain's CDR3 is CASSRDATNTEAFF. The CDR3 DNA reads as TGCGCCAGCAGCCGGGACGCCACGAACACTGAAGCTTTCTTT.

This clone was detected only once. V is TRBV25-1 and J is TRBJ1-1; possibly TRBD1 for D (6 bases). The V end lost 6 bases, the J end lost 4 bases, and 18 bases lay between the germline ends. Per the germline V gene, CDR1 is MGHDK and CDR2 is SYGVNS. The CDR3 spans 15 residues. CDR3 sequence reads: CASSDDRRFATEAFF. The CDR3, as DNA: TGTGCCAGCAGCGACGACAGGAGGTTCGCCACTGAAGCTTTCTTT.

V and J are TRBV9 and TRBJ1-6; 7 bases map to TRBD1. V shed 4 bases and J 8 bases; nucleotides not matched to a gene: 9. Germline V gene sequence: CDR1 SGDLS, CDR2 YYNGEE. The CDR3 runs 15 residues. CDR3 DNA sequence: TGTGCCAGCAGCCCCGGACAGGATCAATATTCACCCCTCCACTTT. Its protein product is CASSPGQDQYSPLHF.

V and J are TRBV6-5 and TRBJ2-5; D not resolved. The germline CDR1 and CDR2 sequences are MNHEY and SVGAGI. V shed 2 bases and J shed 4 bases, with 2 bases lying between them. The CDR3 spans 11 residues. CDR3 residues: CASSYGETQYF. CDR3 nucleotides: TGTGCCAGCAGTTACGGAGAGACCCAGTACTTC.

DNA of the CDR3: TGTGCCAGTGCGGGGACATTCAATCAGCCCCAGCATTTT. It translates to CASAGTFNQPQHF. The rearrangement links TRBV19 to TRBJ1-5; D possibly corresponds to TRBD1 (6 bases). The V gene lost 8 bases and the J gene lost 3 bases, with 11 bases spanning the gap. Germline V lookup: CDR1 LNHDA, CDR2 SQIVND (reference sequence). This CDR3 has 13 amino acids.

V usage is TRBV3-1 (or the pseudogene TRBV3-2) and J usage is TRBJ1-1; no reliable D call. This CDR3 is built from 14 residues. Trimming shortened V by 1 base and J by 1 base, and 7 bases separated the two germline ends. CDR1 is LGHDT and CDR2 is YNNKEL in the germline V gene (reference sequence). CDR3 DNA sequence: TGTGCCAGCAGCCAAGTTTTAGGGAACACTGAAGCTTTCTTT. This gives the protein CASSQVLGNTEAFF.

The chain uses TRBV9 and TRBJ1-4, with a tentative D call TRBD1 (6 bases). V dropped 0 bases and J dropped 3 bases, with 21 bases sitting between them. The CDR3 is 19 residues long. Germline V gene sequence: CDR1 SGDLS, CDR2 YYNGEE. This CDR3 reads CASSVGTPRGGPSNEKLFF. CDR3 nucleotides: TGTGCCAGCAGCGTAGGGACCCCTCGGGGGGGCCCGTCTAATGAAAAACTGTTTTTT.

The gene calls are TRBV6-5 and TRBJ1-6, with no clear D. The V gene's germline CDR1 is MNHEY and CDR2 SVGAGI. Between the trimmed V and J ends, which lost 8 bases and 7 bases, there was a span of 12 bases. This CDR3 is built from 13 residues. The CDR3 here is CASRGKPNSPLHF. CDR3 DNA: TGTGCCAGCCGGGGAAAACCAAATTCACCCCTCCACTTT.

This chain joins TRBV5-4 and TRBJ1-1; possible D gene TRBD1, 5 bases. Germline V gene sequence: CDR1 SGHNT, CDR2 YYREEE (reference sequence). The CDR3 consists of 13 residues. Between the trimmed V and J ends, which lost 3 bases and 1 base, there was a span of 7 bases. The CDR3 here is CASSSGTNTEAFF. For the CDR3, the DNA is TGTGCCAGCAGCTCGGGGACGAACACTGAAGCTTTCTTT.

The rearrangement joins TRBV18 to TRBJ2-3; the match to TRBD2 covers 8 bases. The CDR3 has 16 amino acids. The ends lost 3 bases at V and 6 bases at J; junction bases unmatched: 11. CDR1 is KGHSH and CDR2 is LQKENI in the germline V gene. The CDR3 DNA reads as TGTGCCAGCTCACCGGGATTAGCGGGGTCCCGTGATACGCAGTATTTT. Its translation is CASSPGLAGSRDTQYF.

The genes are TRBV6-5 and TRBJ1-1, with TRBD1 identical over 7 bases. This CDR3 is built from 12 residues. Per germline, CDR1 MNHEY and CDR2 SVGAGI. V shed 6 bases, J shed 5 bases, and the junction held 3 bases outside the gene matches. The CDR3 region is CASRQGLTEAFF. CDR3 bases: TGTGCCAGCAGACAGGGGTTAACTGAAGCTTTCTTT.

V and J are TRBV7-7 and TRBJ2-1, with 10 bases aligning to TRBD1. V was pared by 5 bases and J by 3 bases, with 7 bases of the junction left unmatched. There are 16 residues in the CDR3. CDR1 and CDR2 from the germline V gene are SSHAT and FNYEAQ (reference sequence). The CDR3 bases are TGTGCCAGCAGCACCTCCGGGACAGGGGTCTACAATGAGCAGTTCTTC. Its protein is CASSTSGTGVYNEQFF. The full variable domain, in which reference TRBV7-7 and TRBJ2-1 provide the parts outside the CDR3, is GAGVSQSPRYKVTKRGQDVTLRCDPISSHATLYWYQQALGQGPEFLTYFNYEAQPDKSGLPSDRFSAERPEGSISTLTIQRTEQRDSAMYRCASSTSGTGVYNEQFFGPGTRLTVL.

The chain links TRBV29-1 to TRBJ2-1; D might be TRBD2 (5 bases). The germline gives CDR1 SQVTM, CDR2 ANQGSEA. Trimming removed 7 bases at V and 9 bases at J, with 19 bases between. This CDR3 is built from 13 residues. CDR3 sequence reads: CSAEGQVTGEQFF. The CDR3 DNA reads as TGCAGCGCCGAGGGTCAGGTTACGGGTGAGCAGTTCTTC.

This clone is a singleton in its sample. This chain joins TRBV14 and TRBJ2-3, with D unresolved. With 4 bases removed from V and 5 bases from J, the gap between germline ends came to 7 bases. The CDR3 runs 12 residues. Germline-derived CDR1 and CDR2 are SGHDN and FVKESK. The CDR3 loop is CASSLTQDTQYF. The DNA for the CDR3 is TGTGCCAGCAGCCTAACCCAAGATACGCAGTATTTT.

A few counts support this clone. In DNA, the CDR3 is TGTGCCAGCAGCTATTCCGGGGCCAACGTCCTGACTTTC. Its translation: CASSYSGANVLTF. J is TRBJ2-6 and V is TRBV7-8; D is undetermined. This CDR3 contains 13 residues. The germline V and J ends were trimmed by 4 bases and 4 bases, with 5 bases remaining between them. The germline V gene encodes CDR1 SGHVS and CDR2 FQNEAQ.

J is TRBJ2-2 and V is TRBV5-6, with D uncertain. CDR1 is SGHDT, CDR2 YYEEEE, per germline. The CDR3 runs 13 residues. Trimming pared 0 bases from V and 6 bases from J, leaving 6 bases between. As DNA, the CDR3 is TGTGCCAGCAGCTTGGACAGATCCGGGGAGCTGTTTTTT. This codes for CASSLDRSGELFF.

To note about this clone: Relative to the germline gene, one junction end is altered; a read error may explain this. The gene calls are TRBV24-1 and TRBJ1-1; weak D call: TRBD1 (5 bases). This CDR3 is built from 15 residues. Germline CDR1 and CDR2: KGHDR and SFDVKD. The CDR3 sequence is CATSARGVPNAEAFF. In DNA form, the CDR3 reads TGTGCCACCAGTGCCCGGGGGGTACCGAACGCTGAAGCTTTCTTT.